This T cell receptor (beta chain) was recorded in a study of vaccination and CD4 T cells after COVID-19 (dated by TCRdb to between 2021 and 2024). About the investigation overall: The convalescent cohort comprised six males and four females, including two Hispanic individuals, seven Caucasians, two Asians and one multiracial person. Participants got two doses of the Pfizer-BioNTech BNT162b2 vaccine (n=8) or two doses of the Moderna mRNA-1273 vaccine (n=2). Post-COVID blood samples were collected from convalescent patients a median of roughly 100 days after diagnosis, with a range of roughly 35 to 180 days. The time from the second vaccine dose to post-vaccine blood sampling had a median of roughly 70 days and ranged from about 14 to 241 days. Overlapping spike peptide pools from SARS-CoV-2 and from the common cold coronaviruses HCoV-NL63, HCoV-OC43 and HCoV-229E were used as culture stimuli. Control cultures received a CEFX viral epitope pool as the positive control, an HIV-1 Nef peptide pool as the negative control, or no peptide. In ten to eleven COVID-19 convalescent patients and a handful of infection-naive healthy vaccine recipients, the spike-specific CD4+ TCR repertoire before mRNA vaccination was compared with the repertoire after mRNA vaccination. An earlier paper using these donors assessed, at the TCR clonotype level, memory CD4+ T cell crossreactivity between SARS-CoV-2 and common cold coronavirus spike proteins.

This sample's treatment or condition label indicates: roughly 11-day PBMC culture with coronavirus spike peptide pools or control peptides (ViraFEST assay). CD4+ T cells from unexposed donors were collected before the COVID-19 pandemic (2011-2018). The ViraFEST assay, used in the study, expanded antigen-specific T cells with peptide pools and then identified the expanded clonotypes through TCR sequencing. Over 1.5 million PBMCs per well were cultured in IMDM with roughly 5% human AB serum and roughly 10 IU/ml IL-2, plus 10 ug/ml peptide pools. On days 3 and 7, half of the culture medium was replaced with fresh IL-2-containing medium. After around 11 days of culture, CD4+ T cells were isolated by negative selection with the EasySep CD4+ T cell isolation kit. As cell number allowed, CD4+ T cells from unexposed donors were tested for reactivity to SARS-CoV-2 S and N and to four common cold coronavirus spike pools. Ficoll-Paque Plus gradient centrifugation was used to isolate PBMCs from whole blood, and the isolated PBMCs were then either used fresh or cryopreserved at -140C. Each culture condition was generally run in triplicate wells. Leukapheresis product for the unexposed donors was purchased commercially.

What the authors observed across the whole study: An increase in the median number of SARS-CoV-2-reactive clonotypes from around 20 after infection to some 40 after vaccination was observed, but the change was not found to be significant. Only a relatively small number of convalescent patients were included in the study, and early timepoints following natural infection were not analyzed. Among convalescent patients, a median about 86% of the SARS-CoV-2-reactive clones seen after vaccination appeared only after vaccination, which suggests priming specific to the vaccine. Of the vaccine-specific clones in convalescent patients, 304 of 307, or nearly all, reacted only to SARS-CoV-2 spike and did not cross-react with common cold coronaviruses.

To note about this clonotype: The antigen it binds to is not known. No quality values exist for individual bases; no much larger clone is one base distant.

The protocol used for the library was PCR. At the Johns Hopkins FTIC core, DNA from the cultured CD4+ T cells underwent TCR sequencing with the Oncomine TCR Beta short-read assay. Genomic DNA was extracted from the cultured CD4+ T cells with the QIAamp micro DNA kit. The Oncomine TCR Beta libraries from cultured CD4+ T cells were pooled using unique dual indexes and then sequenced on an Illumina iSeq 100. From the authors' description of their analysis: Non-productive sequences were removed, and CDR3s not starting with C, not ending with F or W, or shorter than 7 amino acids were discarded. Antigen-specific clonotypes were identified using the MANAFEST web application through comparison of peptide-stimulated wells with reference and other culture wells. An FDR below 0.05, an odds ratio above 5, and a productive frequency above 0.1% in at least two of three replicate wells were required for clones to be considered positive. A clonotype was classed as cross-reactive if the clonotype showed significant expansion both in SARS-CoV-2 spike wells and in at least one common cold coronavirus spike condition. Using R version 3.6.1, CDR3 homology was evaluated through Levenshtein distances (stringdist) along with unrooted phylogenetic trees (ape). In TCRdb, the public reads were trimmed at Q25 with fastp and aligned with MiXCR, with productive beta chains retained. Rows are combined by CDR3 protein, so each entry shows the most common genes and DNA. TCRdb assigned the V and J calls; the authors' analysis was not used. For this sample there are several thousand distinct CDR3 sequences; around two fifths appear just once. Clones ranked in the top ten supply over 10% of the sample.

Sequencing was performed on CD4+ T cells from blood, cultured in vitro. This receptor was obtained from a human donor in good health.

DNA sequence: TGTGCCAGTAGTCCCCACCAGGACTACTCCTACGAGCAGTACTTC. It specifies CASSPHQDYSYEQYF. The chain employs TRBV19 and TRBJ2-7, with a tentative D gene TRBD2 over 6 matching bases. A distance of 14 bases separates the germline ends of V and J, which lose 5 bases and 0 bases respectively. In the germline V gene (reference sequence), CDR1 corresponds to LNHDA and CDR2 to SQIVND. From its cysteine to its phenylalanine, the CDR3 spans 15 amino acids. The read is trimmed to its CDR3 DNA, 45 bases read in frame from base 1. Supplemented by the reference TRBV19 and TRBJ2-7 proteins around the CDR3, the complete variable domain is DGGITQSPKYLFRKEGQNVTLSCEQNLNHDAMYWYRQDPGQGLRLIYYSQIVNDFQKGDIAEGYSVSREKKESFPLTVTSAQKNPTAFYLCASSPHQDYSYEQYFGPGTRLTVT.